This entry concerns a single TCR beta chain. Its target is not known. This record comes from a study of T cell responses to AZD1222 COVID-19 vaccine. Trimming took 5 bases from V and 2 from J; bases not matched to a gene: 5. Looked up from germline, CDR1 is MNHEY and CDR2 is SVGEGT. CDR3 size: 14 residues. TCRdb's table, derived via immunoSEQ multiplex PCR, lists solely in-frame clones and lacks some. The sample has around 92,000 clones, about 89% seen once. Study results and caveats: Spike-spanning, vaccine-associated CD4 TCRs were dominant at 160-218 and 743-854.

The chain has TRBV6-2 or TRBV6-3 and TRBJ2-5; TRBD2 agrees at 7 bases. Sequenced here: peripheral blood, sampled on day 0 of AZD1222 vaccination. The TCR comes from an adult in good health. The CDR3 bases are TGTGCCAGCAGTCCACTAGCGAGTCAAGAGACCCAGTACTTC. Its protein is CASSPLASQETQYF.